This T cell receptor (beta chain) is from a study of OX40 agonist ivuxolimab in advanced cancers. Turning to the study itself: Three dose-escalation patients had partial responses: one with hepatocellular carcinoma and two with cutaneous melanoma.

General study findings and limits: In the 0.1 to 3.0 mg/kg range, CD4+ and CD8+ blood T cells had expanded clonally by week 6. CD4+ T cells averaged fewer expanded clones than CD8+ T cells.

TCRdb keeps only in-frame clones here, not all; method: immunoSEQ multiplex PCR. Of tens of thousands of clones in the sample, around 90% were seen once. As regards this clone: Its antigen is not known.

Trimming left V 5 bases short and J 1 base short, with 14 bases between. CDR1 and CDR2 (germline): MDHEN, SYDVKM. The CDR3 length is 15 residues. Specimen: CD4+ or CD8+ T cells sorted from blood, collected in a trial of the OX40 agonist ivuxolimab. V and J are TRBV28 and TRBJ1-2, with D maybe TRBD1 (6 bases). This TCR derives from an adult with an advanced solid tumor such as melanoma, head and neck, liver or kidney cancer. The CDR3: CASSPQTGYNYGYTF. As DNA, the CDR3 is TGTGCCAGCAGTCCACAGACAGGTTATAACTATGGCTACACCTTC.